This T cell receptor beta chain emerged from a study of beta chain features in type 1 diabetes. Expressed TCRB transcripts were sequenced after all isolated RNA was converted to cDNA. The assay was immunoSEQ multiplex PCR, and TCRdb's table has in-frame clones only and misses some. Among around 340,000 clones listed, about 18% were seen once. The TCR was taken from a woman younger than 30 in good health. Sequencing used naive CD4+ T cells from blood.

The CDR3 region is CASTGQGSSYEQYF. The CDR3 bases are TGTGCCAGCACCGGACAGGGGTCGTCCTACGAGCAGTACTTC. The V and J genes are TRBV28 and TRBJ2-7, with TRBD1 identical over 9 bases. The CDR3 length is 14 residues. Germline V gene lookup returns CDR1 MDHEN and CDR2 SYDVKM. V lost 7 bases to trimming and J lost 1 base; unmatched junction nucleotides: 5.